Included here is one T cell receptor (beta chain) sequence, with context. The data were taken from a study of cytomegalovirus exposure and HLA in healthy donors. PCR involved 60 Vbeta and 13 Jbeta primers. TCRdb's copy holds only in-frame clones and misses some; the assay was immunoSEQ multiplex PCR. The sample lists under 200,000 clones, approximately 80% occurring once. Looked up from germline, CDR1 is LGHNA and CDR2 is YNFKEQ. V was pared by 4 bases and J by 0 bases, with 5 bases of the junction left unmatched. CDR3 length: 16 residues. The gene calls are TRBV4-2 and TRBJ2-1, with 8 bases that match TRBD2. Sequences were obtained from PBMCs. The receptor's source is a man aged 50 or older in good health and CMV-seropositive. This CDR3 reads CASSPLGTSSYNEQFF. The CDR3 DNA follows: TGTGCCAGCAGCCCCCTCGGGACTAGCTCCTACAATGAGCAGTTCTTC.